These T cell receptor beta chains were read from a single sample in a study of blood T cell repertoires in COVID-19. TCRdb keeps only in-frame clones here, not all; method: immunoSEQ multiplex PCR. The data contain some 30,000 clones, about nine tenths of them singletons. What was sequenced was peripheral blood. These receptors were obtained from a human donor with active COVID-19. The donor label of this sample is uncertain. Both conserved end residues are part of each CDR3. The D gene is left open where the match is weak. The size of a clone is reported for some rows only, either as once, few or many, or as a class for expanded clones.

- | - | TRBJ1-4 | TRBV6-5 | TGTGCCAGCAGTTACTCGATTCCACAGGGTAATGAAAAACTGTTTTTT | CASSYSIPQGNEKLFF
TRBD2 | - | TRBJ2-1 | TRBV6-1 | TGTGCCAGCAGTGTGGATAGCGGGGGGCCTTTTCGCTACAATGAGCAGTTCTTC | CASSVDSGGPFRYNEQFF
TRBD1 | - | TRBJ1-1 | TRBV7-2 | TGTGCCAGCAGCTTTGTCTGGACAGGGTCGGGCACTGAAGCTTTCTTT | CASSFVWTGSGTEAFF
- | - | TRBJ1-1 | TRBV15 | TGTGCCACCAGCAGAGTCCCTGTCACTGAAGCTTTCTTT | CATSRVPVTEAFF
- | - | TRBJ2-7 | TRBV6-2/TRBV6-3 | TGTGCCAGCAGTTCCTGGGCAGAGCAGTACTTC | CASSSWAEQYF
TRBD1 | - | TRBJ1-1 | TRBV18 | TGTGCCAGCTCAATCCTAGGACAGGAGAACACTGAAGCTTTCTTT | CASSILGQENTEAFF
- | - | TRBJ1-3 | TRBV15 | TGTGCCACCAGCAGAGACGCGGGGGCCTCTGGAAACACCATATATTTT | CATSRDAGASGNTIYF
TRBD1 | once | TRBJ1-2 | TRBV12-3/TRBV12-4 | TGTGCCAGCAGCTTGACAGGGAGCTACACCTTC | CASSLTGSYTF
- | - | TRBJ2-2 | TRBV14 | TGTGCCAGCAGCCAAGATTTTTTCAGGACGAACACCGGGGAGCTGTTTTTT | CASSQDFFRTNTGELFF
TRBD2 | - | TRBJ2-1 | TRBV18 | TGTGCCAGCTCACCGGACTCCAGCGGGGGATACAATGAGCAGTTCTTC | CASSPDSSGGYNEQFF
- | - | TRBJ2-5 | TRBV7-9 | TGTGCCAGCAGCTTACTAGAGACCCAGTACTTC | CASSLLETQYF
TRBD1 | - | TRBJ2-7 | TRBV6-5 | TGTGCCAGCATCCGGACAGGGGGCGACGAGCAGTACTTC | CASIRTGGDEQYF
TRBD2 | - | TRBJ2-1 | TRBV3-1/TRBV3-2 | TGTGCCAGCAGCCCACTGTCTCTAGCGGGGGGTGGCCGGGAGCAGTTCTTC | CASSPLSLAGGGREQFF
- | - | TRBJ1-1 | TRBV6-6 | TGTGCCAGCAGTCCAATACGCTGGTCGGGACGGGGGATGAACACTGAAGCTTTCTTT | CASSPIRWSGRGMNTEAFF
TRBD1 | - | TRBJ1-1 | TRBV6-5 | TGTGCCAGCAGTTACACCGACAGGGACACTGAAGCTTTCTTT | CASSYTDRDTEAFF
- | - | TRBJ2-3 | TRBV19 | TGTGCCAGTAGTCTGTTTTTAGGGGCAGATACGCAGTATTTT | CASSLFLGADTQYF
TRBD1 | - | TRBJ2-1 | TRBV24-1 | TGTGCCACCAGTCCTGGGGACAGGACTTACAATGAGCAGTTCTTC | CATSPGDRTYNEQFF
TRBD1 | - | TRBJ1-1 | TRBV19 | TGTGCCAGTAGTATAATTGGGACAGCTAACACTGAAGCTTTCTTT | CASSIIGTANTEAFF
- | - | TRBJ1-4 | TRBV21-1 | TGTGCCAGCAGCAGGAGGGACAGGCGTATTAATGAAAAACTGTTTTTT | CASSRRDRRINEKLFF
TRBD2 | - | TRBJ2-1 | TRBV9 | TGTGCCAGCAGCGTCCTAGCGGGGAACTACAATGAGCAGTTCTTC | CASSVLAGNYNEQFF
- | - | TRBJ2-5 | TRBV9 | TGTGCCAGCAGCGTCGGGTTACTGGGCGGGGCCGCCCAAGAGACCCAGTACTTC | CASSVGLLGGAAQETQYF
- | - | TRBJ2-3 | TRBV6-5 | TGTGCCAGCAGTTACTCTCAGATTCAGTATTTT | CASSYSQIQYF
TRBD1 | - | TRBJ2-7 | TRBV19 | TGTGCCAGTAGCGCCGGGACAGGTTTCTCCTACGAGCAGTACTTC | CASSAGTGFSYEQYF
TRBD1 | - | TRBJ2-1 | TRBV18 | TGTGCCAGCTCACGCGGGACAGGGGCCTACAATGAGCAGTTCTTC | CASSRGTGAYNEQFF
- | - | TRBJ1-2 | TRBV6-5 | TGTGCCAGCAGTAGGGGGAAGGGCTACACCTTC | CASSRGKGYTF
- | - | TRBJ2-5 | TRBV7-2 | TGTGCCAGCAGCTCGAGTTTAGAGACCCAGTACTTC | CASSSSLETQYF
- | - | TRBJ2-3 | TRBV7-9 | TGTGCCAGCAGCTTAGCGAACGGGGGCACAGATACGCAGTATTTT | CASSLANGGTDTQYF
TRBD2 | - | TRBJ2-7 | TRBV6-5 | TGTGCCAGCAGTTACTCCGGGGGGGAGTGGGAGCAGTACTTC | CASSYSGGEWEQYF
- | - | TRBJ1-6 | TRBV6-5 | TGTGCCAGCAGTTTAGGGAGCTCCTATAATTCACCCCTCCACTTT | CASSLGSSYNSPLHF
- | - | TRBJ2-7 | TRBV7-2 | TGTGCCAGCAGCTTTACGACAGGTGGAAGCTCCTACGAGCAGTACTTC | CASSFTTGGSSYEQYF
- | - | TRBJ1-3 | TRBV7-8 | TGTGCCAGCAGCTTAGTGGAATCGGGGGGCGGAAACACCATATATTTT | CASSLVESGGGNTIYF
- | - | TRBJ2-7 | TRBV7-9 | TGTGCCAGCAGCTCCTTCCCCACTTACGAGCAGTACTTC | CASSSFPTYEQYF
- | - | TRBJ2-5 | TRBV3-1/TRBV3-2 | TGTGCCAGCAGCCAAGTTCTAAGACAGCGAGGAGAGACCCAGTACTTC | CASSQVLRQRGETQYF
TRBD2 | - | TRBJ2-3 | TRBV6-2/TRBV6-3 | TGTGCCAGCAGTTACTCGTTTCAGCGGGGGAGCACAGATACGCAGTATTTT | CASSYSFQRGSTDTQYF
- | - | TRBJ1-1 | TRBV9 | TGTGCCAGCAGCGTACAGGGTTCTGAAGCTTTCTTT | CASSVQGSEAFF
TRBD1 | - | TRBJ2-5 | TRBV5-4 | TGTGCCAGCAGCTTGGGCCAGGGGGCCCGGAAAGAGACCCAGTACTTC | CASSLGQGARKETQYF
TRBD2 | - | TRBJ2-7 | TRBV11-2 | TGTGCCAGCAGCCCTGCGGGGGCCTACGAGCAGTACTTC | CASSPAGAYEQYF
- | - | TRBJ1-2 | TRBV21-1 | TGTGCCAGCAGCAAAGCGGGGACAGGGCCCATATATGGCTACACCTTC | CASSKAGTGPIYGYTF
- | - | TRBJ1-2 | TRBV19 | TGTGCCAGTAGTACCGGCACTATGAGCTACACCTTC | CASSTGTMSYTF
TRBD1 | - | TRBJ1-6 | TRBV19 | TGTGCCAGTAGTATAGACCGGGACAGAGGTTCACCCCTCCACTTT | CASSIDRDRGSPLHF
- | - | TRBJ2-3 | TRBV5-4 | TGTGCCAGCAGCCGTATGGGGCTGCCGCACACAGATACGCAGTATTTT | CASSRMGLPHTDTQYF
TRBD1 | - | TRBJ1-6 | TRBV6-4 | TGTGCCAGCAGTGAACAGGGGGCGCAGGGTAATTCACCCCTCCACTTT | CASSEQGAQGNSPLHF
- | - | TRBJ2-5 | TRBV7-9 | TGTGCCAGCAGCCCTAGAGGGCTGGTTCAAGAGACCCAGTACTTC | CASSPRGLVQETQYF
TRBD2 | - | TRBJ2-6 | TRBV5-1 | TGCGCCAGCAGCTCCGCCCTGACTAGCGGGGTTACTGGGGCCAACGTCCTGACTTTC | CASSSALTSGVTGANVLTF
TRBD1 | - | TRBJ2-7 | TRBV5-5 | TGTGCCAGCAGCCCACAGGGGGCCTACGAGCAGTACTTC | CASSPQGAYEQYF
- | - | TRBJ2-2 | TRBV27 | TGTGCCAGCAGGAGGTCAGGGGTTAACACCGGGGAGCTGTTTTTT | CASRRSGVNTGELFF
- | - | TRBJ2-7 | TRBV18 | TGTGCCAGCTCATATTCCGGAGGAGTGAGCGAGCAGTACTTC | CASSYSGGVSEQYF
- | - | TRBJ1-1 | TRBV7-8 | TGTGCCAGCAGAAGCCTACAGGGTTACATGAACACTGAAGCTTTCTTT | CASRSLQGYMNTEAFF
TRBD2 | - | TRBJ2-5 | TRBV9 | TGTGCCAGCAGCGCAAGACTAGCGGGGGGCGGGGAGACCCAGTACTTC | CASSARLAGGGETQYF
- | once | TRBJ1-6 | TRBV21-1 | TGTGCCAGCACTGACGAAGCCGACAGCTATAATTCACCCCTCCACTTT | CASTDEADSYNSPLHF
- | few | TRBJ1-3 | TRBV4-3 | TGCGCCAGCAGCCAAGTTAGTCAGGGAGGAAACACCATATATTTT | CASSQVSQGGNTIYF
- | - | TRBJ2-2 | TRBV19 | TGTGCCAGTAGCATCTGGGGGGCGAACACCGGGGAGCTGTTTTTT | CASSIWGANTGELFF
TRBD1 | - | TRBJ1-1 | TRBV4-2 | TGTGCCAGCAGCCAAGATCTTGCAGGGGGTCTCACTGAAGCTTTCTTT | CASSQDLAGGLTEAFF
TRBD2 | - | TRBJ2-1 | TRBV2 | TGTGCCAAACAAACAGGACTAGCGGGGGGCAATGAGCAGTTCTTC | CAKQTGLAGGNEQFF